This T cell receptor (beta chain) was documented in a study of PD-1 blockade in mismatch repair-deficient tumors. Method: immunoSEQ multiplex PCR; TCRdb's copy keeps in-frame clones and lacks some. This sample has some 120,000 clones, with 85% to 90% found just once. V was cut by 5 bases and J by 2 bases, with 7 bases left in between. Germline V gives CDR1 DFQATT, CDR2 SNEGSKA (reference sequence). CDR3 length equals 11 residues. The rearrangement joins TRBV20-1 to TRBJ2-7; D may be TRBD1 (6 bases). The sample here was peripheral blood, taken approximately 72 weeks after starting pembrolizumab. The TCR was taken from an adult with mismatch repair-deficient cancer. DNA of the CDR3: TGCAGTGCTGGGACAACCTACGAGCAGTACTTC. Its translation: CSAGTTYEQYF.